The 11 T cell receptor beta chains listed next were all sequenced from one sample in a study of cytomegalovirus exposure and HLA in healthy donors. Use of 60 Vbeta and 13 Jbeta primers characterized the PCR. Sequencing was performed with immunoSEQ multiplex PCR; in TCRdb, only in-frame clones are kept and a portion is missing. The sample lists about 92,000 clones; roughly 80% were seen once. The sequenced sample was PBMCs. These receptors were obtained from a girl aged 2-15 years in good health and CMV-seropositive.

This chain uses TRBV7-8 with TRBJ1-1; no firm D call. The V end was cut by 5 bases, the J end by 1 base, with 5 bases between. Germline CDR1 reads SGHVS; CDR2 reads FQNEAQ. CDR3 size: 12 residues. Here the CDR3 reads CASSLTNTEAFF. CDR3 sequence (DNA): TGTGCCAGCAGCCTAACGAACACTGAAGCTTTCTTT.

The gene calls are TRBV10-1 and TRBJ2-7; 9 bases agree with TRBD2. The CDR3 totals 17 residues. V trimming: 4 bases; J trimming: 7 bases; junction bases outside the gene matches: 17. Germline V gene data show CDR1 as WNHNN and CDR2 as SYGVQD (reference sequence). CDR3 nucleotides: TGCGCCAGCAGTGGGGACCTTCGCGGGAGGGCCCTGGAAGAGCAGTACTTC. It translates to CASSGDLRGRALEEQYF.

The V and J genes are TRBV2 and TRBJ2-7; maybe TRBD2 (6 bases). Germline V CDR1 and CDR2: SNHLY, FYNNEI. CDR3 size: 12 residues. V was pared by 7 bases and J by 7 bases, with 14 bases between. The CDR3 spells CASMVGGGEQYF. The DNA of the CDR3 is TGTGCCAGCATGGTGGGAGGAGGGGAGCAGTACTTC.

The rearrangement joins TRBV30 to TRBJ2-3, with TRBD2 matching 11 bases. Germline CDR1 GTSNPN, CDR2 SVGIG (reference sequence). J was trimmed by 2 bases and V by 3 bases; bases with no gene match: 13. This CDR3 comprises 18 residues. This CDR3 reads CAWRDGTSGDLITDTQYF. CDR3 nucleotides: TGTGCCTGGAGAGACGGGACTAGCGGCGACCTAATCACAGATACGCAGTATTTT. Based on the CDR3 plus reference TRBV30 and TRBJ2-3, the full variable domain is SQTIHQWPATLVQPVGSPLSLECTVEGTSNPNLYWYRQAAGRGLQLLFYSVGIGQISSEVPQNLSASRPQDRQFILSSKKLLLSDSGFYLCAWRDGTSGDLITDTQYFGPGTRLTVL.

The chain has TRBV29-1 and TRBJ2-1; TRBD2 matches at 7 bases. Germline CDR1 SQVTM, CDR2 ANQGSEA. V trimming: 6 bases; J trimming: 0 bases; junction bases outside the gene matches: 14. The CDR3 runs 17 residues. The CDR3 region is CSVMGRDPTHSYNEQFF. CDR3 in DNA: TGCAGCGTCATGGGGAGGGACCCGACTCACTCCTACAATGAGCAGTTCTTC.

The V call is TRBV10-2, the J call TRBJ2-7, with TRBD2 matching 8 bases. Trimming cost V 3 bases and J 5 bases; bases outside gene matches: 6. The germline V gene encodes CDR1 WSHSY and CDR2 SAAADI. The CDR3 runs to 14 residues. The CDR3 DNA reads TGCGCCAGCAGTGATTCGGGAGGGTACGACGAGCAGTACTTC. It is translated as CASSDSGGYDEQYF.

This clone was seen a single time. The chain is built from TRBV5-1 and TRBJ1-1; 9 nucleotides agree with TRBD1. V lost 4 bases to trimming and J lost 4 bases; unmatched junction nucleotides: 2. Germline CDR1 and CDR2: SGHRS and YFSETQ. CDR3 size: 13 residues. CDR3 protein: CASSVDRGTEAFF. The CDR3 DNA reads TGCGCCAGCAGCGTGGACAGGGGCACTGAAGCTTTCTTT.

The rearrangement links TRBV19 to TRBJ2-4, with D maybe TRBD2 (6 bases). V dropped 3 bases and J dropped 11 bases, with 8 bases sitting between them. Germline-derived CDR1 and CDR2 are LNHDA and SQIVND (reference sequence). The CDR3 sequence is 11 residues long. The chain's CDR3 is CASSIGEVQYF. CDR3 nucleotides: TGTGCCAGTAGTATCGGGGAGGTTCAGTACTTC.

The chain combines TRBV7-2 with TRBJ2-7; 10 bases align to TRBD2. This CDR3 is built from 14 residues. The germline V gene encodes CDR1 SGHTA and CDR2 FQGNSA. With V trimmed by 5 bases and J by 4 bases, 5 bases remained unmatched. This chain's CDR3 is CASSQGTSAYEQYF. The CDR3 bases are TGTGCCAGCAGCCAGGGGACTAGCGCGTACGAGCAGTACTTC.

This clone occurred once. V usage is TRBV28 and J usage is TRBJ1-2; 8 bases are a match to TRBD1. CDR1 and CDR2 from the germline V gene are MDHEN and SYDVKM. J lost 8 bases, V lost 3 bases, and 11 bases had no gene match. This CDR3 region has 15 residues. The CDR3: CASSLLDRENRGYTF. The CDR3 DNA reads TGTGCCAGCAGTTTGTTGGACAGGGAGAATAGGGGCTACACCTTC.

J is TRBJ1-2 and V is TRBV11-2; 7 nucleotides match TRBD1. This CDR3 has 14 amino acids. V trimming: 6 bases; J trimming: 5 bases; junction bases outside the gene matches: 9. The germline V gene encodes CDR1 SGHAT and CDR2 FQNNGV. CDR3 loop: CASRVQGTTYGYTF. Written as DNA, the CDR3 is TGTGCCAGCAGAGTACAGGGGACCACTTATGGCTACACCTTC.